Listed below are T cell receptor beta chains from one sample, sequenced in a study of chemoradiotherapy in HPV16-positive cancers. Data came from immunoSEQ multiplex PCR; TCRdb stores just in-frame clones and leaves some out. Among around 33,000 clones, about 91% were seen once, and the ten largest hold roughly 4.4%. This specimen was blood, taken from a patient who underwent chemoradiotherapy. The receptors stem from a human donor with HPV-associated anogenital cancer. CDR3s include the opening cysteine and the closing phenylalanine or tryptophan. The order of the fields is CDR3 DNA, CDR3 protein, V gene, D gene, J gene. The D gene is left open where the match is weak.

cdr3_nt: TGTGCCAGCAGCTTATGGACAGAGTTGACCACCGGGGAGCTGTTTTTT
cdr3_aa: CASSLWTELTTGELFF
v_call: TRBV7-2
d_call: -
j_call: TRBJ2-2

cdr3_nt: TGTGCCAGCAGCCCGGGACTAGCGGGAGGAAATATTGAGCAGTTCTTC
cdr3_aa: CASSPGLAGGNIEQFF
v_call: TRBV7-6
d_call: TRBD2
j_call: TRBJ2-1

cdr3_nt: TGTGCCAGCAGCTCCGGACAGTTCATGAACACTGAAGCTTTCTTT
cdr3_aa: CASSSGQFMNTEAFF
v_call: TRBV28
d_call: -
j_call: TRBJ1-1

cdr3_nt: TGTGCCAGCGGGACTAGCGGCTCCTACGAGCAGTACTTC
cdr3_aa: CASGTSGSYEQYF
v_call: TRBV2
d_call: TRBD2
j_call: TRBJ2-7

cdr3_nt: TGTGCCAGCAGCTTGGCCACAGGATACTCAAGGAATTCACCCCTCCACTTT
cdr3_aa: CASSLATGYSRNSPLHF
v_call: TRBV5-4
d_call: -
j_call: TRBJ1-6

cdr3_nt: TGTGCCAGCAGCCCACGGACAGGCCGGGGTGAAAAACTGTTTTTT
cdr3_aa: CASSPRTGRGEKLFF
v_call: TRBV5-4
d_call: TRBD1
j_call: TRBJ1-4

cdr3_nt: TGTGCCAGCAGTTTCTCAGGGAGTTCACCCCTCCACTTT
cdr3_aa: CASSFSGSSPLHF
v_call: TRBV2
d_call: -
j_call: TRBJ1-6

cdr3_nt: TGTGCCAGCAGTTACTCGCGTGGGGCAGCTTGGAACGAGCAGTACTTC
cdr3_aa: CASSYSRGAAWNEQYF
v_call: TRBV6-5
d_call: -
j_call: TRBJ2-7

cdr3_nt: TGTGCCAGCAGTCAAATCGGGGAAGCTTTCTTT
cdr3_aa: CASSQIGEAFF
v_call: TRBV7-3
d_call: -
j_call: TRBJ1-1

cdr3_nt: TGCAGCGTTAAACACACCGGGGAGCTGTTTTTT
cdr3_aa: CSVKHTGELFF
v_call: TRBV29-1
d_call: -
j_call: TRBJ2-2